This entry lists 7 T cell receptor beta chains sequenced from one sample in a study of T cells expressing NK-cell markers. TCRdb reprocessed the 5' RACE reads and stores each CDR3 protein as one record, lacking DNA. The table for this sample gives a few hundred thousand distinct CDR3 sequences. Material: blood T cells: a sorted CD56 or NKG2C T cell subset, CD4+ or CD8+ T cells, or bulk PBMC T cells (not recorded which). Receptors originate from a man between 18 and 29 years old in good health.

The chain recombines TRBV6-1 with TRBJ1-2. Germline-derived CDR1 and CDR2 are MNHNS and SASEGT. This CDR3 has 15 residues. CDR3 loop: CASSEGEGPYYGYTF.

The rearrangement links TRBV6-2 or TRBV6-3 to TRBJ2-4; without DNA, the TCRdb call of TRBD1 cannot be checked. The CDR3 has 14 residues. Germline CDR1 is MNHEY and CDR2 is SVGEGT. CDR3 loop: CASRETGGKNIQYF.

This chain joins TRBV11-3 and TRBJ1-4; without DNA, the TCRdb call of TRBD1 cannot be checked. From germline, CDR1 is SGHNT and CDR2 YENEEA. This CDR3 is 15 amino acids long. CDR3 sequence: CASSPRGLSNEKLFF.

CDR3 residues: CSASLTRRNTIYF. V gene TRBV20-1 combines with J gene TRBJ1-3; TCRdb selects TRBD1, and the lack of DNA leaves this call unchecked. The V gene's germline CDR1 is DFQATT and CDR2 SNEGSKA (reference sequence). This CDR3 contains 13 residues.

The V gene is TRBV10-2, the J gene TRBJ2-3; absent DNA, TCRdb's TRBD2 call cannot be checked. This CDR3 contains 17 residues. Germline assignment: CDR1 WSHSY and CDR2 SAAADI. The CDR3: CASRGTSGPPSTDTQYF.

The chain's CDR3 is CASSLAGTSGSELFF. V and J are TRBV5-4 and TRBJ2-2; TCRdb lists TRBD2, though no DNA is available to test this call. Germline CDR1 SGHNT, CDR2 YYREEE (reference sequence). The CDR3 consists of 15 residues. The complete variable domain, with remaining parts taken from reference TRBV5-4 and TRBJ2-2, reads ETGVTQSPTHLIKTRGQQVTLRCSSQSGHNTVSWYQQALGQGPQFIFQYYREEENGRGNFPPRFSGLQFPNYSSELNVNALELDDSALYLCASSLAGTSGSELFFGEGSRLTVL.

The chain recombines TRBV4-1 with TRBJ1-2. The CDR3 totals 13 residues. The germline V gene has CDR1 MGHRA and CDR2 YSYEKL. The CDR3 is CASSQGEGSGYTF.